These 16 T cell receptor beta chains were all obtained from the same sample, sequenced in a study of patients and donors after allogeneic stem cell transplantation. TCRdb analysed the RT-PCR reads with MiXCR anew, one entry per CDR3 protein. Among around 170,000 distinct CDR3 sequences listed, 24% were seen once. What was sequenced was blood, either unsorted or a sorted T cell fraction (not recorded which). The receptor source for this set is a human donor who was either an allogeneic HSCT recipient or a stem cell or donor lymphocyte infusion donor (not recorded which). It is not recorded whose cells these are; they may come from a transplant donor.

This clonotype was seen a few times. The genes are TRBV15 and TRBJ2-2; the match to TRBD2 covers 8 bases. With V trimmed by 5 bases and J by 8 bases, 10 bases remained unmatched. CDR1 and CDR2 from the germline V gene are LNHNV and YYDKDF (reference sequence). The CDR3 runs to 15 residues. The CDR3 bases are TGTGCCACCAGCGCCCCCGGGACTAGTCCTGGGGAGCTGTTTTTT. Protein sequence: CATSAPGTSPGELFF.

In this sample, this clonotype turned up a few times. This sequence joins TRBV5-6 and TRBJ1-1; no definite D call. The CDR3 is 11 amino acids. Germline CDR1 SGHDT, CDR2 YYEEEE. Between the trimmed V and J ends, which lost 0 bases and 8 bases, there was a span of 5 bases. Here the CDR3 reads CASSLEMEAFF. The CDR3, as DNA: TGTGCCAGCAGCTTGGAAATGGAAGCTTTCTTT.

The chain couples TRBV28 to TRBJ1-2, with no clear D. V lost 4 bases to trimming and J lost 4 bases, with 4 bases between them. CDR3 length equals 11 residues. Germline V gene data show CDR1 as MDHEN and CDR2 as SYDVKM. CDR3: CASSYIYGYTF. CDR3 in DNA: TGTGCCAGCAGTTACATCTATGGCTACACCTTC.

The chain joins TRBV10-3 to TRBJ1-1, with 9 bases identical to TRBD1. CDR3 length: 14 amino acids. The germline V gene encodes CDR1 ENHRY and CDR2 SYGVKD. Trimming removed 5 bases from V and 3 bases from J; junction bases left unmatched: 4. The CDR3, as DNA: TGTGCCATCAGTCCGGGACAGGGCCACACTGAAGCTTTCTTT. It specifies CAISPGQGHTEAFF.

This chain joins TRBV6-2 or TRBV6-3 and TRBJ2-1; TRBD2 agrees at 8 bases. V dropped 5 bases and J dropped 0; count of bases not matched to a gene: 3. Germline V gives CDR1 MNHEY, CDR2 SVGEGT. This CDR3 contains 15 residues. The CDR3 DNA reads as TGTGCCAGCAGTATAGCGGGGTTCTCCTACAATGAGCAGTTCTTC. This translates into CASSIAGFSYNEQFF.

The chain links TRBV7-9 to TRBJ1-4; D may be TRBD1 (5 bases). Deletions cut 5 bases from V and 0 bases from J, with 16 bases between. The CDR3 covers 17 residues. Germline V lookup: CDR1 SEHNR, CDR2 FQNEAQ (reference sequence). The CDR3 DNA is TGTGCCAGCAGCCACCTACGCGGGACCGCAACTAATGAAAAACTGTTTTTT. Its translation is CASSHLRGTATNEKLFF. Full variable domain (outside the CDR3, taken from reference TRBV7-9 and TRBJ1-4): DTGVSQNPRHKITKRGQNVTFRCDPISEHNRLYWYRQTLGQGPEFLTYFQNEAQLEKSRLLSDRFSAERPKGSFSTLEIQRTEQGDSAMYLCASSHLRGTATNEKLFFGSGTQLSVL.

The chain recombines TRBV21-1 with TRBJ2-7; TRBD1 reflects the table's D call only, with no check against the DNA. TRBV21-1 counts as a pseudogene. There are 17 residues in the CDR3. Written as DNA, the CDR3 is TGTGCCAGCAGCAAAAGGGACAGGGCCCTAGTTGTGGGTGAGCAGTACTTC. Its translation is CASSKRDRALVVGEQYF.

The chain links TRBV3-1 to TRBJ1-5, with D hard to call. Germline V gene sequence: CDR1 LGHDT, CDR2 YNNKEL (reference sequence). V was pared by 0 bases and J by 11 bases, with 20 bases between. This CDR3 contains 16 residues. The CDR3 DNA sequence: TGTGCCAGCAGCCAAGAGAGGTTCGGAAGCAGGATGACCCAGCATTTT. Its protein is CASSQERFGSRMTQHF.

The V and J genes are TRBV5-6 and TRBJ2-3, with 10 bases fitting TRBD2. The CDR3 loop spans 17 amino acids. V shed 4 bases and J 4 bases; nucleotides not matched to a gene: 12. Germline values: CDR1 SGHDT, CDR2 YYEEEE. DNA of the CDR3: TGTGCCAGCAGCCGCCTGGGGCTAGCGGGAGTATCAGATACGCAGTATTTT. Residues: CASSRLGLAGVSDTQYF.

V usage is TRBV7-9 and J usage is TRBJ2-7; 7 bases line up with TRBD2. CDR1 is SEHNR, CDR2 FQNEAQ, per germline (reference sequence). Germline trimming cut 5 bases from V and 5 bases from J; bases unmatched to any gene: 9. The CDR3 is 14 amino acids. The CDR3 DNA is TGTGCCAGCAGCCTAAAAAAGGGGAGGGACGAGCAGTACTTC. It yields the protein CASSLKKGRDEQYF. Drawing the rest from reference TRBV7-9 and TRBJ2-7, the complete variable domain is DTGVSQNPRHKITKRGQNVTFRCDPISEHNRLYWYRQTLGQGPEFLTYFQNEAQLEKSRLLSDRFSAERPKGSFSTLEIQRTEQGDSAMYLCASSLKKGRDEQYFGPGTRLTVT.

The sample holds a few counts of this clonotype. The chain combines TRBV7-2 with TRBJ2-3; TRBD2 agrees at 12 bases. Unmatched junction bases numbered 3, after V lost 3 bases and J lost 5 bases. The CDR3 is made up of 15 amino acids. Germline V CDR1 and CDR2: SGHTA, FQGNSA. CDR3 loop: CASSLTSGGIDTQYF. CDR3 coding DNA: TGTGCCAGCAGCTTGACTAGCGGGGGTATAGATACGCAGTATTTT.

With regard to this clonotype: A junction end diverges from the germline sequence, so it may reflect a read error. The genes are TRBV20-1 and TRBJ2-3; 7 bases are a match to TRBD2. CDR1 is DFQATT, CDR2 SNEGSKA, per germline (reference sequence). This CDR3 region has 13 residues. The CDR3 coding sequence is TGCAGTGCCAGAGCGGGAAGCACAGATACGCAGTATTTT. Protein: CSARAGSTDTQYF.

V gene TRBV20-1 combines with J gene TRBJ2-1, with 8 bases fitting TRBD2. The germline V gene has CDR1 DFQATT and CDR2 SNEGSKA (reference sequence). The CDR3 totals 15 residues. Trimming at V came to 2 bases and at J to 0 bases, leaving 3 bases not matched to a gene. The CDR3 region is CSARPTSGSYNEQFF. The CDR3 DNA reads TGCAGTGCTAGACCCACTAGCGGCTCCTACAATGAGCAGTTCTTC.

This clonotype appeared a few times. The chain joins TRBV24-1 to TRBJ1-1, with 7 bases fitting TRBD1. The V segment lost 7 bases and the J segment 0 bases; nucleotides outside the gene matches: 7. This CDR3 contains 15 residues. Germline V gene sequence: CDR1 KGHDR, CDR2 SFDVKD. The DNA of the CDR3 is TGTGCCACCAGGGGGACAGATTCCTTGAACACTGAAGCTTTCTTT. Translation gives CATRGTDSLNTEAFF.

Turning to this clonotype: The missing conserved phenylalanine or tryptophan at the end of this CDR3 makes a read error likely. The chain links TRBV2 to TRBJ1-5; D may be TRBD1 (5 bases). The CDR3 spans 19 residues. The ends were cut back, 5 bases at V and 0 bases at J, with 23 bases in the middle. The germline V gene encodes CDR1 SNHLY and CDR2 FYNNEI. In DNA, the CDR3 is TGTGCCAGCAGTCTTACCTGGGACGATTCAATATATAGCAATCAGCCCCAGCATTAT. Amino acid sequence: CASSLTWDDSIYSNQPQHY.

The rearrangement joins TRBV25-1 to TRBJ2-7; D gene ambiguous. The germline gives CDR1 MGHDK, CDR2 SYGVNS. The CDR3 length is 15 residues. V lost 3 bases and J 2 bases, leaving 14 bases between the germline ends. CDR3 protein: CASSDPSMDPYEQYF. CDR3 nucleotides: TGTGCCAGCAGTGACCCCTCGATGGACCCCTACGAGCAGTACTTC.